This TCR beta chain was recorded in a study of T-cell reconstitution after alpha-beta-depleted transplantation in children. Unique molecular identifiers were incorporated when the TCRbeta library was constructed. Each CDR3 protein is one row after TCRdb ran MiXCR on the PCR reads. The sample lists more than 85,000 distinct CDR3 sequences, 10% occurring once. The CDR3 runs to 15 residues. Germline assignment: CDR1 GTSNPN and CDR2 SVGIG (reference sequence). V lost 5 bases to trimming and J lost 1 base, with 15 bases between them. The clonotype comes from a human donor who donated a stem cell graft to a child with acute lymphoblastic leukemia. The chain combines TRBV30 with TRBJ1-5, with unresolved D. Sequencing used PBMCs from the stem cell graft donor, obtained from the stem cell graft. The CDR3 bases are TGTGCCTGGGCCGGACCCAACGGGAGCAATCAGCCCCAGCATTTT. It translates to CAWAGPNGSNQPQHF.